This TCR beta chain was captured in a study of T cells in Graves' hyperthyroidism and ophthalmopathy. Findings and limits, study-wide: Researchers report that a 13 V-J model separated ophthalmopathy from stable hyperthyroidism.

Fresh peripheral blood, under 13 ml, yielded the PBMCs. Authors of the study amplified TCR beta CDR3 regions from RNA transcripts. First-round RT-PCR of the TCR CDR3 relied on the HTBI primer set. TCRdb ran MiXCR on the multiplex PCR reads and lists one entry per CDR3 protein. The sample has 340,000 or so distinct CDR3 sequences; roughly 17% are singletons. In this sample, this clonotype turned up a few times. Its target is unknown. This clonotype originated in a man aged 30-40 years with Graves' hyperthyroidism. Sequenced sample: blood.

The CDR3 sequence: CASSEERNTIYF. CDR3 DNA: TGTGCCAGCAGTGAAGAAAGAAACACCATATATTTT. The V and J genes are TRBV2 and TRBJ1-3; D call uncertain. Germline CDR1 and CDR2: SNHLY and FYNNEI. The CDR3 totals 12 residues. The V and J ends lost 1 base and 5 bases respectively, with 3 bases between them.